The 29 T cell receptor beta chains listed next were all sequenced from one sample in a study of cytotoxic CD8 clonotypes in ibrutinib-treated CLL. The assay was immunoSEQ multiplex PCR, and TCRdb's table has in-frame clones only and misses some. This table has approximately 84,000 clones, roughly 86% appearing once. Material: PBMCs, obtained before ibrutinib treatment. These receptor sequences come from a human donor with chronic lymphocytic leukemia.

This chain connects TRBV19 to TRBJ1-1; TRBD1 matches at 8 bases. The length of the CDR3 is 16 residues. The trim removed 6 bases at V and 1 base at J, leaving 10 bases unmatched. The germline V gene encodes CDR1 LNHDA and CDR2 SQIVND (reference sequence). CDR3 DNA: TGTGCCAGTAGCCCCACCAGGGGGCTGGGGAACACTGAAGCTTTCTTT. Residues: CASSPTRGLGNTEAFF.

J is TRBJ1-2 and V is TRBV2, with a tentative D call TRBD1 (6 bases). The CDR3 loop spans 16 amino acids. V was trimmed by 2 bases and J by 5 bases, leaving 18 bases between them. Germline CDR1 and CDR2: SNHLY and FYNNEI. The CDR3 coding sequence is TGTGCCAGCAGTGAAATCCGGGACATTCCACTTTATGGCTACACCTTC. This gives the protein CASSEIRDIPLYGYTF.

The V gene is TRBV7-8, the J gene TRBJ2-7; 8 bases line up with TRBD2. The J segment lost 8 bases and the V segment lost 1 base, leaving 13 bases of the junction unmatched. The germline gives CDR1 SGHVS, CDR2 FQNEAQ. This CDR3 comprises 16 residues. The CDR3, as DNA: TGTGCCAGCAGCTTAGGTTCCGGGGGGGTGCCTACGCAGCAGTACTTC. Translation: CASSLGSGGVPTQQYF. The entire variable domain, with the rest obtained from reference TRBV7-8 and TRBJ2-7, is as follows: GAGVSQSPRYKVAKRGQDVALRCDPISGHVSLFWYQQALGQGPEFLTYFQNEAQLDKSGLPSDRFFAERPEGSVSTLKIQRTQQEDSAVYLCASSLGSGGVPTQQYFGPGTRLTVT.

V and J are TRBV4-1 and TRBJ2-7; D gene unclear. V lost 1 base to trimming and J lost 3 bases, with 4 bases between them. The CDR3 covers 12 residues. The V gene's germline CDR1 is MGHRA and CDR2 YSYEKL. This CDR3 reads CASSQGSYEQYF. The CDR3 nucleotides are TGCGCCAGCAGCCAAGGGAGCTACGAGCAGTACTTC.

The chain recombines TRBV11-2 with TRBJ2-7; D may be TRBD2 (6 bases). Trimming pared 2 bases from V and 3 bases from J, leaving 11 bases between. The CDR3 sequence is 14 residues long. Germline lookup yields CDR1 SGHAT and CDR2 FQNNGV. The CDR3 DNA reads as TGTGCCAGCAGCTTACTAGCGAGCTACTACGAGCAGTACTTC. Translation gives CASSLLASYYEQYF.

The CDR3 sequence is CAISAGLAGESTGELFF. The CDR3 bases are TGTGCCATCAGTGCGGGACTAGCGGGAGAGAGCACCGGGGAGCTGTTTTTT. The J gene is TRBJ2-2, the V gene TRBV10-3, with 14 bases lining up with TRBD2. There are 17 residues in the CDR3. The V gene end was trimmed by 4 bases and the J gene end by 4 bases; junction bases not matched to a gene: 5. The germline CDR1 and CDR2 sequences are ENHRY and SYGVKD.

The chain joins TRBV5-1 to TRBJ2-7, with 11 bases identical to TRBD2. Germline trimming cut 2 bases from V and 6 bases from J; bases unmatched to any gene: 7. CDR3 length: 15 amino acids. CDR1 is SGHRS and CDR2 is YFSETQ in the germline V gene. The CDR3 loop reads CASSFIAGGPSEQYF. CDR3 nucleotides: TGCGCCAGCAGCTTCATAGCGGGAGGGCCCTCCGAGCAGTACTTC. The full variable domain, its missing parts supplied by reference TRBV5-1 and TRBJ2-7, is KAGVTQTPRYLIKTRGQQVTLSCSPISGHRSVSWYQQTPGQGLQFLFEYFSETQRNKGNFPGRFSGRQFSNSRSEMNVSTLELGDSALYLCASSFIAGGPSEQYFGPGTRLTVT.

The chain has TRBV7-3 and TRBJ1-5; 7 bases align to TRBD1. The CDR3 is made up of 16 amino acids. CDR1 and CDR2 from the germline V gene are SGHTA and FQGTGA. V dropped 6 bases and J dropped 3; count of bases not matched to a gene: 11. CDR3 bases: TGTGCCAGCAGTCCCGCCCCGGACAGGTCCAATCAGCCCCAGCATTTT. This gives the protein CASSPAPDRSNQPQHF.

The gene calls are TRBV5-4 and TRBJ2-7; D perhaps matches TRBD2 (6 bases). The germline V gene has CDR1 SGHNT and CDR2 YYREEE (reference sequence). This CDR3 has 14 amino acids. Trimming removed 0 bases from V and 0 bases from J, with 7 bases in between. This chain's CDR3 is CASSLGGASYEQYF. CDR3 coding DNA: TGTGCCAGCAGCTTGGGCGGGGCCTCCTACGAGCAGTACTTC.

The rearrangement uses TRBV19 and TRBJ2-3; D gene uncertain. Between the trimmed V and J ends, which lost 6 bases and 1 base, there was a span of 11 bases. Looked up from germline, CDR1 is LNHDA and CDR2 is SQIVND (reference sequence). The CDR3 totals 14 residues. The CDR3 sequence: CASRRLTGTDTQYF. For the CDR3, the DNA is TGTGCCAGTAGACGACTCACAGGCACAGATACGCAGTATTTT.

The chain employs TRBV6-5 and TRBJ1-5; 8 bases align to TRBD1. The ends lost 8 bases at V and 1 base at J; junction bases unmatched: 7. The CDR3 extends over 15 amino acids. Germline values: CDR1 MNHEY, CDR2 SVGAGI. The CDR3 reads CASSIRGRSNQPQHF. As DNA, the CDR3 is TGTGCCAGCTCTATCAGGGGGCGCAGCAATCAGCCCCAGCATTTT.

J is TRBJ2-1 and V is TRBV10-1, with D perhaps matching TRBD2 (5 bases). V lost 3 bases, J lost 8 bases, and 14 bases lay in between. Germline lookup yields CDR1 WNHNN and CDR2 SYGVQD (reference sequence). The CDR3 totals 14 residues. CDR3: CASSEGPGGYEQFF. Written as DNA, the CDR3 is TGCGCCAGCAGTGAAGGTCCAGGCGGGTATGAGCAGTTCTTC.

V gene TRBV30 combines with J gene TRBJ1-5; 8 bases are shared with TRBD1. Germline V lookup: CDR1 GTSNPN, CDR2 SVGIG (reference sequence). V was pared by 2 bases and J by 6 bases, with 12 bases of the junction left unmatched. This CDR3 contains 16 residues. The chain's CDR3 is CAWSSNGQGSFQPQHF. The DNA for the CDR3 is TGTGCCTGGAGTTCCAACGGACAGGGTTCATTTCAGCCCCAGCATTTT.

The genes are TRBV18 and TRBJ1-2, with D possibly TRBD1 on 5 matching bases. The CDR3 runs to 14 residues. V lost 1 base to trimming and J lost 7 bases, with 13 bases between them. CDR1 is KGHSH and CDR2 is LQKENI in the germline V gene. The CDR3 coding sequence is TGTGCCAGCTCACCACAACGTACTGGGGGTGGCTACACCTTC. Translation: CASSPQRTGGGYTF.

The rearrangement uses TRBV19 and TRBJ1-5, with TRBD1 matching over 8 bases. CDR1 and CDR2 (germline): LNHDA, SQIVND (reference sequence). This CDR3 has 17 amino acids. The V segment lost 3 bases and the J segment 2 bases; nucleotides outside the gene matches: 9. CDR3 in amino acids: CASSILRGQGGNQPQHF. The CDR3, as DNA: TGTGCCAGTAGTATCCTTAGAGGACAGGGAGGCAATCAGCCCCAGCATTTT.

The CDR3 DNA sequence: TGTGCCAGCAGCTTGCTGCGGGAGTCCGACGAGCAGTACTTC. As protein: CASSLLRESDEQYF. The chain links TRBV5-4 to TRBJ2-7; the match to TRBD2 covers 7 bases. Germline values: CDR1 SGHNT, CDR2 YYREEE (reference sequence). This CDR3 is built from 14 residues. Trimming took 1 base from V and 5 from J; bases not matched to a gene: 6.

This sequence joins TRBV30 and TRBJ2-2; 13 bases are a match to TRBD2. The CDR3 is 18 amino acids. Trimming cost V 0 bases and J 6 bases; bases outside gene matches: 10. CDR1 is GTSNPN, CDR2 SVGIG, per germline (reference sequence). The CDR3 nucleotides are TGTGCCTGGAGTGTAACTAGCGGGAGGGCCTCGATTCCCGGGGAGCTGTTTTTT. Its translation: CAWSVTSGRASIPGELFF.

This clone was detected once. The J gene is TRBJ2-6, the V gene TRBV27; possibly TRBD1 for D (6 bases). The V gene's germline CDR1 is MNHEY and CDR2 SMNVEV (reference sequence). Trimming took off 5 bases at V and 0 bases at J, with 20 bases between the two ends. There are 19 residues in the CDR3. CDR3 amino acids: CASSAGTGRANSGANVLTF. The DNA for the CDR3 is TGTGCCAGCAGTGCCGGAACAGGGCGAGCTAACTCTGGGGCCAACGTCCTGACTTTC.

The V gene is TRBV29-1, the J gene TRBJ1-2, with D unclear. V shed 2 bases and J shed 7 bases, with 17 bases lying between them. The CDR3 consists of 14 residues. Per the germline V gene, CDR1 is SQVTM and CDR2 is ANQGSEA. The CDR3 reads CSVEMSPGEGGYTF. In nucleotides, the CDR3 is TGCAGCGTTGAAATGTCGCCAGGCGAAGGTGGCTACACCTTC.

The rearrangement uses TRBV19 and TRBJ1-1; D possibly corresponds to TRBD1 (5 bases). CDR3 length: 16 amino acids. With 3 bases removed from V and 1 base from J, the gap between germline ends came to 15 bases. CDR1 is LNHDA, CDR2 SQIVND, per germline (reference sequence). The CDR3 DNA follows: TGTGCCAGTAGTATTGTGGGGGTCTGGGAGAACACTGAAGCTTTCTTT. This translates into CASSIVGVWENTEAFF.

The DNA of the CDR3 is TGTGCCAGCAGCTTAGTTGCAGGGACCGGGGAGCTGTTTTTT. This encodes CASSLVAGTGELFF. The chain is built from TRBV7-9 and TRBJ2-2, with a possible D match to TRBD1 (5 bases). The ends were cut back, 1 base at V and 5 bases at J, with 8 bases in the middle. The CDR3 is 14 residues long. Per the germline V gene, CDR1 is SEHNR and CDR2 is FQNEAQ (reference sequence).

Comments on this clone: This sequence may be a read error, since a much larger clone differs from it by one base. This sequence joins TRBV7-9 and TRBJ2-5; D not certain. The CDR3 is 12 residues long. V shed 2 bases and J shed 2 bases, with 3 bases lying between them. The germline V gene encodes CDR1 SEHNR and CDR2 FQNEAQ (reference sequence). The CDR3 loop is CASSLPQETQYF. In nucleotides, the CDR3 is TGTGCCAGCAGCTTACCGCAAGAGACCCAGTACTTC.

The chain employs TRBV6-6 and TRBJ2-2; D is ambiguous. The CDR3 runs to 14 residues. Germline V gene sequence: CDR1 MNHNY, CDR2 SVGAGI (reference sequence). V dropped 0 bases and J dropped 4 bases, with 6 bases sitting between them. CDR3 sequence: CASSYSQRTGELFF. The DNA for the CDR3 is TGTGCCAGCAGTTACTCCCAGCGCACCGGGGAGCTGTTTTTT.

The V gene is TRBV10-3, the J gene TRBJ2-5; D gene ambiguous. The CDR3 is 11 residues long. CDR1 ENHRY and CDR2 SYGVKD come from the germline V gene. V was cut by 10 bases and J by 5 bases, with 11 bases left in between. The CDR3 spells CASGIGETQYF. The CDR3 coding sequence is TGTGCCAGCGGAATTGGGGAGACCCAGTACTTC.

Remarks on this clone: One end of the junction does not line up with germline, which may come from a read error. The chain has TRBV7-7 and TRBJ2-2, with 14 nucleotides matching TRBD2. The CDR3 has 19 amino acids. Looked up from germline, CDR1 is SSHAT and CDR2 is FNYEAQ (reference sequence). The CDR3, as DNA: TGTGCTAGCAGCTTAATGACTAGCGGGAGGGCCTGGAAAACCGGGGAGCTGTTTTTT. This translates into CASSLMTSGRAWKTGELFF. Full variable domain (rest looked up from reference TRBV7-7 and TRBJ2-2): GAGVSQSPRYKVTKRGQDVTLRCDPISSHATLYWYQQALGQGPEFLTYFNYEAQPDKSGLPSDRFSAERPEGSISTLTIQRTEQRDSAMYRCASSLMTSGRAWKTGELFFGEGSRLTVL.

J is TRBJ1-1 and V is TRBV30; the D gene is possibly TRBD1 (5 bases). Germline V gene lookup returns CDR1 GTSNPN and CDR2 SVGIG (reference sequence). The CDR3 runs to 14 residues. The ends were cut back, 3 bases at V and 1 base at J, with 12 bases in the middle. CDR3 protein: CAWSPGRENTEAFF. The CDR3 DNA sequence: TGTGCCTGGAGCCCGGGACGGGAGAACACTGAAGCTTTCTTT.

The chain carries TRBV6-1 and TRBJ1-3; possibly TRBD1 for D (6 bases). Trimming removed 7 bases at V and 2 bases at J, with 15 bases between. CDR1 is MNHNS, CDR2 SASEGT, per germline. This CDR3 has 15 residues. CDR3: CASILGGRAGNTIYF. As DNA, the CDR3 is TGTGCCAGCATCCTTGGGGGCAGGGCTGGAAACACCATATATTTT.

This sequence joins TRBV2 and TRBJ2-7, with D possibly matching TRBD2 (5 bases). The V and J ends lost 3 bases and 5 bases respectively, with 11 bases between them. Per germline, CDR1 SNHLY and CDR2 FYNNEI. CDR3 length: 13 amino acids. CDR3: CASSDTGFNEQYF. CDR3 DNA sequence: TGTGCCAGCAGTGATACGGGGTTCAACGAGCAGTACTTC. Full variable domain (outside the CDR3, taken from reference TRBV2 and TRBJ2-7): EPEVTQTPSHQVTQMGQEVILRCVPISNHLYFYWYRQILGQKVEFLVSFYNNEISEKSEIFDDQFSVERPDGSNFTLKIRSTKLEDSAMYFCASSDTGFNEQYFGPGTRLTVT.

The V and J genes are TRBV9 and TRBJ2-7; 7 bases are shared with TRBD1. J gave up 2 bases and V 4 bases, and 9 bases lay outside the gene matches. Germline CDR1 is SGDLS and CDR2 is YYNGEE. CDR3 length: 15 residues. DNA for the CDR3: TGTGCCAGCAGCTACGGCCGGGACAGTACCTACGAGCAGTACTTC. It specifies CASSYGRDSTYEQYF.